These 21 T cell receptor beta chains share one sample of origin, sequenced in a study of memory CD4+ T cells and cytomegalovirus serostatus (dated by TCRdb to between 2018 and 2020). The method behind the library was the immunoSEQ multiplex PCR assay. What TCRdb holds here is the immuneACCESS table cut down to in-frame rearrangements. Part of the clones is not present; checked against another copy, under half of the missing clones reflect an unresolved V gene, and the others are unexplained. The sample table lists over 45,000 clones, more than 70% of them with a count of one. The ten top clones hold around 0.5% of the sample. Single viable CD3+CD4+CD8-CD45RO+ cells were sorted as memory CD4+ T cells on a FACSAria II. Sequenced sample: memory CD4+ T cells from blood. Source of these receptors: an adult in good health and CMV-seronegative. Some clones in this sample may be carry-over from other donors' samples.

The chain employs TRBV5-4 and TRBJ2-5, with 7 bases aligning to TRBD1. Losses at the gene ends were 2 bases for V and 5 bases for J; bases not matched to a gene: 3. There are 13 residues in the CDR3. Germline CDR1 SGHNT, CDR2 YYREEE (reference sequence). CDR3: CASSLGQVETQYF. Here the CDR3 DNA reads TGTGCCAGCAGCTTAGGACAGGTCGAGACCCAGTACTTC.

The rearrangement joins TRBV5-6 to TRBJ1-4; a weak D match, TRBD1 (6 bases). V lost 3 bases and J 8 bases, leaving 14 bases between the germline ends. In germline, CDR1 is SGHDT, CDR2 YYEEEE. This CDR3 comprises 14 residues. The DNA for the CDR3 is TGTGCCAGCAGCTCCGGGACACCAGGGGAAAAACTGTTTTTT. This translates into CASSSGTPGEKLFF.

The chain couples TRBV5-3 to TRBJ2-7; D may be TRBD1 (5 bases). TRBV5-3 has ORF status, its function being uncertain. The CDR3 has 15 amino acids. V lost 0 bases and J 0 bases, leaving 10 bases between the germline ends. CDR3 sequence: CARSLAGSSSYEQYF. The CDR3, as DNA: TGTGCCAGAAGCTTGGCAGGGTCGAGCTCCTACGAGCAGTACTTC.

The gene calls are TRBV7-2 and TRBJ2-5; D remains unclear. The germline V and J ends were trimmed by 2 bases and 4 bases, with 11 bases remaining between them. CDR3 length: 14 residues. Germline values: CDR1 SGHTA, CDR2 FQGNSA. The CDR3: CASSLNLVAETQYF. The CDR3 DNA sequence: TGTGCCAGCAGCTTAAATTTGGTAGCAGAGACCCAGTACTTC. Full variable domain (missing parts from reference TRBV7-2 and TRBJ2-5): GAGVSQSPSNKVTEKGKDVELRCDPISGHTALYWYRQSLGQGLEFLIYFQGNSAPDKSGLPSDRFSAERTGGSVSTLTIQRTQQEDSAVYLCASSLNLVAETQYFGPGTRLLVL.

In DNA, the CDR3 is TGCGCCAGCAGCCAAGACAGGACAGGGACCTACAATGAGCAGTTCTTC. The encoded protein is CASSQDRTGTYNEQFF. The genes are TRBV4-1 and TRBJ2-1; 8 bases agree with TRBD1. CDR3 size: 16 residues. Germline V gene lookup returns CDR1 MGHRA and CDR2 YSYEKL. Losses at the gene ends were 0 bases for V and 2 bases for J; bases not matched to a gene: 3.

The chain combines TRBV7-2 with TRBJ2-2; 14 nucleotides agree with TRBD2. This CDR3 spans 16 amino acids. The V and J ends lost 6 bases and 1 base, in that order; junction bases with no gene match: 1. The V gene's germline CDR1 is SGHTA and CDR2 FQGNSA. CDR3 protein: CASSGTSGRNTGELFF. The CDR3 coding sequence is TGTGCCAGCAGTGGGACTAGCGGGAGGAACACCGGGGAGCTGTTTTTT.

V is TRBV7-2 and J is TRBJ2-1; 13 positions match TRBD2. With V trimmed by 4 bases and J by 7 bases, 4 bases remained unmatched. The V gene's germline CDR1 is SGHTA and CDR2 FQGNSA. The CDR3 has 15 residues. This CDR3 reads CASSSGLAGVNEQFF. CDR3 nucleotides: TGTGCCAGCAGCTCCGGACTAGCGGGAGTGAATGAGCAGTTCTTC.

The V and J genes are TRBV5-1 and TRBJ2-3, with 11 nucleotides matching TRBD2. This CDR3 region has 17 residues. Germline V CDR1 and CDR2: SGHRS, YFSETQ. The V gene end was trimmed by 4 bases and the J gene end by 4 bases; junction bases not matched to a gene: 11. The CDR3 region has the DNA TGCGCCAGCAGCCCGGGGACTAGCGGACGAGATTCAGATACGCAGTATTTT. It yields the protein CASSPGTSGRDSDTQYF.

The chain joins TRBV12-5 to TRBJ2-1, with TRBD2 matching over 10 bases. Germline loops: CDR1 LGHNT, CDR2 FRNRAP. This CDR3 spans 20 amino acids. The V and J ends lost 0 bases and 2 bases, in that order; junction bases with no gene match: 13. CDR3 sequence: CASGLVLLRLAGVPYNEQFF. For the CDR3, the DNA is TGTGCTAGTGGTTTGGTACTCCTTCGGCTAGCGGGAGTCCCCTACAATGAGCAGTTCTTC.

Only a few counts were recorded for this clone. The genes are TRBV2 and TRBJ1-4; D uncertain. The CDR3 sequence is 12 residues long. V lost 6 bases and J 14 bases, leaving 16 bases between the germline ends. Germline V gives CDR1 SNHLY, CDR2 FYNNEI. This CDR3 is CASSLAEGSLFF. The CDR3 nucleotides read TGTGCCAGCAGCCTGGCCGAAGGTAGCCTGTTTTTT.

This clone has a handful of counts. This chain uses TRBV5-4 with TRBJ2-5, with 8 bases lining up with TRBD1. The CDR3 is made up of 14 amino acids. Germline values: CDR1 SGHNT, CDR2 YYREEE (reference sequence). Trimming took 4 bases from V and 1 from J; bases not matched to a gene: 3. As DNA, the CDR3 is TGTGCCAGCAGCAGGACAGGGACCCAAGAGACCCAGTACTTC. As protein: CASSRTGTQETQYF.

In DNA form, the CDR3 reads TGTGCCTGGAGTGTAGGGGGTTATCAGCCCCAGCATTTT. Its protein is CAWSVGGYQPQHF. This chain links TRBV30 with TRBJ1-5, with D possibly being TRBD1 (6 bases). Looked up from germline, CDR1 is GTSNPN and CDR2 is SVGIG (reference sequence). CDR3 length: 13 residues. V lost 0 bases and J lost 5, with 8 bases in between.

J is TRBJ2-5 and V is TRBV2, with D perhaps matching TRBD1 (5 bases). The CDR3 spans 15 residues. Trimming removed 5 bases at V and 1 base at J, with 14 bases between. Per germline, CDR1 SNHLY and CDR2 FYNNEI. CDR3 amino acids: CASSTIPRAQETQYF. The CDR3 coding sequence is TGTGCCAGCAGTACGATCCCCAGGGCCCAAGAGACCCAGTACTTC.

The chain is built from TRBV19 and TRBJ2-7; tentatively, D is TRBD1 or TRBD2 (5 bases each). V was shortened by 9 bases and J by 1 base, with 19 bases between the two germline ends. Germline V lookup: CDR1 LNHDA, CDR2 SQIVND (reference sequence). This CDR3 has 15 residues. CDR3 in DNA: TGTGCCAGCAGAGGCTGGGACGGAGGTTCCTACGAGCAGTACTTC. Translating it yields CASRGWDGGSYEQYF.

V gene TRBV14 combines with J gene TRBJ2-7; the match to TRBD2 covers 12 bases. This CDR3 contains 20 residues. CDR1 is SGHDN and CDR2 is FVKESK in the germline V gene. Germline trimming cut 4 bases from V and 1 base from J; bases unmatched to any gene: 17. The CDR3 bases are TGTGCCAGCAGCCTAAGAGCCGGGACTAGCGGGTTAGGCTTATCCTACGAGCAGTACTTC. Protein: CASSLRAGTSGLGLSYEQYF. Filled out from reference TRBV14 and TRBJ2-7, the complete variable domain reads EAGVTQFPSHSVIEKGQTVTLRCDPISGHDNLYWYRRVMGKEIKFLLHFVKESKQDESGMPNNRFLAERTGGTYSTLKVQPAELEDSGVYFCASSLRAGTSGLGLSYEQYFGPGTRLTVT.

Here the CDR3 reads CASSQEGSSYNEQFF. DNA of the CDR3: TGTGCCAGCAGCCAAGAGGGGTCCTCCTACAATGAGCAGTTCTTC. This rearrangement joins TRBV4-2 to TRBJ2-1; D not resolved. The germline V gene encodes CDR1 LGHNA and CDR2 YNFKEQ. Between the trimmed V and J ends, which lost 0 bases and 0 bases, there was a span of 6 bases. The CDR3 runs to 15 residues.

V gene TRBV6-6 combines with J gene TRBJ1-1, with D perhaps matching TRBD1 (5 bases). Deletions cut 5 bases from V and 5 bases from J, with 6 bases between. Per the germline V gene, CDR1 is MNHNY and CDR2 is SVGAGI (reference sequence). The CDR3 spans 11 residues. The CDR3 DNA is TGTGCCAGCAGTGGGGGAACTGAAGCTTTCTTT. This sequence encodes CASSGGTEAFF.

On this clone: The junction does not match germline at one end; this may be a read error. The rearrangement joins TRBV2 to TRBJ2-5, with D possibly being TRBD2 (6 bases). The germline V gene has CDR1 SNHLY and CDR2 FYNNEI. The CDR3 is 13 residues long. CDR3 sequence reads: CASTSGTFGETDF. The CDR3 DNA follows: TGTGCCAGCACCTCCGGGACTTTCGGAGAGACGGACTTC.

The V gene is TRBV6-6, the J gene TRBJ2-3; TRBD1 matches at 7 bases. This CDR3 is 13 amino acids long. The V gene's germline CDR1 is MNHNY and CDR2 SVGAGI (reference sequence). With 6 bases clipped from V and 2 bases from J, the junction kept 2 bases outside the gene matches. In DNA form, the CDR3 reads TGTGCCAGCAGGGGACAGCACACAGATACGCAGTATTTT. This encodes CASRGQHTDTQYF.

In nucleotides, the CDR3 is TGTGCCAGCAGCCCTCTAGCGGGGGAGGGCGGCGAGCAGTACTTC. Translated, it gives CASSPLAGEGGEQYF. The J gene is TRBJ2-7, the V gene TRBV27; 10 positions agree with TRBD2. With V trimmed by 6 bases and J by 6 bases, 11 bases remained unmatched. The length of the CDR3 is 15 residues. CDR1 MNHEY and CDR2 SMNVEV come from the germline V gene (reference sequence).

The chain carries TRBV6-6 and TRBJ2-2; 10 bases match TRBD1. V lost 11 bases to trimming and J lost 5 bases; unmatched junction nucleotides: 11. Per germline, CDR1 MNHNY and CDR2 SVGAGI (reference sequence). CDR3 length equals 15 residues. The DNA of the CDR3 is TGTGCCGGACGCCCCCGGGACAGGGGAACCGGGGAGCTGTTTTTT. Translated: CAGRPRDRGTGELFF.